Listed below are T cell receptor beta chains from one sample, sequenced in a study of OX40 agonist ivuxolimab in advanced cancers. Produced via immunoSEQ multiplex PCR; TCRdb's table is partial and in-frame only. In the table there are just under 75,000 clones, approximately 90% of which are singletons. Here the sequenced sample was CD4+ or CD8+ T cells sorted from blood, taken in a trial of the OX40 agonist ivuxolimab. These receptors originate from an adult with an advanced solid tumor such as melanoma, head and neck, liver or kidney cancer. Each CDR3 is given with its conserved first and last residue. Each record gives: V gene, J gene, D gene, clone size, CDR3 DNA, CDR3 protein. D genes are given only for firm matches. Expanded clones are given a class, and other clones once, few, many or no size at all.

TRBV11-2,TRBJ2-2,.,.,TGTGCCATAAATCCGGGTAGGAACACCGGGGAGCTGTTTTTT,CAINPGRNTGELFF
TRBV6-5,TRBJ2-7,.,.,TGTGCCAGCAGATATGCAGAACCCTACGAGCAGTACTTC,CASRYAEPYEQYF
TRBV13,TRBJ2-2,TRBD2,.,TGTGCCAGCAGCTTCGCCCCCGGGACTAGCGGGATCAACACCGGGGAGCTGTTTTTT,CASSFAPGTSGINTGELFF
TRBV6-5,TRBJ1-3,.,few,TGTGCCAGCAGTTACCGGTGGTATGGAAACACCATATATTTT,CASSYRWYGNTIYF
TRBV7-2,TRBJ2-1,TRBD2,.,TGTGCCAGCAGCTCTTCTAGCGGGGGAAGGAATGAGCAGTTCTTC,CASSSSSGGRNEQFF
TRBV6-1,TRBJ2-1,TRBD2,.,TGTGCCAGCAGTGCCCACACGTCTTTAGGGACTAGTAACAATGAGCAGTTCTTC,CASSAHTSLGTSNNEQFF
TRBV19,TRBJ1-1,.,.,TGTGCCAGCCATGCTGAGGGGTGGACTGAAGCTTTCTTT,CASHAEGWTEAFF
TRBV6-1,TRBJ2-5,.,.,TGTGCCAGCAGTGTGGGATGGGGATTTGAAGAGACCCAGTACTTC,CASSVGWGFEETQYF
TRBV5-4,TRBJ1-3,TRBD1,.,TGTGCCAGCAGCGCGGGACAGAGCTCTGGAAACACCATATATTTT,CASSAGQSSGNTIYF
TRBV27,TRBJ2-2,TRBD2,.,TGTGCCAGCAGTTCACCGGGACTAGCGGGAGCAATCACCGGGGAGCTGTTTTTT,CASSSPGLAGAITGELFF
TRBV19,TRBJ2-2,TRBD1,.,TGTGCCAGTAGTAGGGACAGACGCACCGGGGAGCTGTTTTTT,CASSRDRRTGELFF
TRBV12-5,TRBJ2-3,.,.,TGTGCTAGTGGTTTGGGAATAGATACGCAGTATTTT,CASGLGIDTQYF
TRBV2,TRBJ2-7,.,.,TGTGCCAGCAGTGAAAACGGCTACGAGCAGTACTTC,CASSENGYEQYF
TRBV7-8,TRBJ2-7,.,.,TGTGCCAGCAGTCAAGTTAACAGGAGGGGCTACGAGCAGTACTTC,CASSQVNRRGYEQYF
TRBV6-5,TRBJ2-3,.,.,TGTGCCAGCACTGTGACAGCAGCCACAGATACGCAGTATTTT,CASTVTAATDTQYF
TRBV4-3,TRBJ1-1,.,.,TGCGCCAGCAGCCAAGTCGCCGGGATGAACACTGAAGCTTTCTTT,CASSQVAGMNTEAFF
TRBV10-1,TRBJ2-5,.,.,TGCGCCAGCAGCAGGGACCAAGAGACCCAGTACTTC,CASSRDQETQYF
TRBV5-1,TRBJ2-2,.,.,TGCGCCAGCAGCTTGTCCGGGGGCATAGACACCGGGGAGCTGTTTTTT,CASSLSGGIDTGELFF
TRBV9,TRBJ2-3,TRBD1,.,TGTGCCAGCAGCGCCCAAATCGGACAGGCTGGAGATACGCAGTATTTT,CASSAQIGQAGDTQYF
TRBV27,TRBJ1-5,.,once,TGTGCCAGCAGTTCGAGTGTATATCAGCCCCAGCATTTT,CASSSSVYQPQHF
TRBV30,TRBJ1-1,.,few,TGTGCCTGGAATGCAGGGGCCGCTGAAGCTTTCTTT,CAWNAGAAEAFF
TRBV25-1,TRBJ1-2,TRBD1,.,TGTGCCAGCAGTGAAGGTCTGGGACAGATCTATGGCTACACCTTC,CASSEGLGQIYGYTF
TRBV7-2,TRBJ2-1,.,.,TGTGCCAGCAGCCGAAACCCGGGACCTAACAATGAGCAGTTCTTC,CASSRNPGPNNEQFF
TRBV9,TRBJ1-4,.,.,TGTGCCAGCAGCGTAGACGTAGAGCGGGGTGAAAAACTGTTTTTT,CASSVDVERGEKLFF
TRBV5-1,TRBJ2-3,.,.,TGCGCCAGCAGCTTGGGAAGGGCATCCACCCCCGCAGATACGCAGTATTTT,CASSLGRASTPADTQYF
TRBV5-1,TRBJ2-5,.,.,TGCGCCAGCAGCTTGGGACAGGCCTTCCAAGAGACCCAGTACTTC,CASSLGQAFQETQYF
TRBV7-9,TRBJ2-5,TRBD1,.,TGTGCCAGCAGCCCCAGGGGGCAGGGAGAGACCCAGTACTTC,CASSPRGQGETQYF
TRBV7-2,TRBJ1-5,TRBD1,.,TGTGCCAGCAGTCCGGGACAGGGAGGCAATCAGCCCCAGCATTTT,CASSPGQGGNQPQHF
TRBV18,TRBJ2-1,.,.,TGTGCCAGCTCACCACGAGGGGCCTACGCCACCGGGTACAATGAGCAGTTCTTC,CASSPRGAYATGYNEQFF
TRBV6-5,TRBJ2-5,.,.,TGTGCCACCCTCCGGTCAGAGACCCAGTACTTC,CATLRSETQYF